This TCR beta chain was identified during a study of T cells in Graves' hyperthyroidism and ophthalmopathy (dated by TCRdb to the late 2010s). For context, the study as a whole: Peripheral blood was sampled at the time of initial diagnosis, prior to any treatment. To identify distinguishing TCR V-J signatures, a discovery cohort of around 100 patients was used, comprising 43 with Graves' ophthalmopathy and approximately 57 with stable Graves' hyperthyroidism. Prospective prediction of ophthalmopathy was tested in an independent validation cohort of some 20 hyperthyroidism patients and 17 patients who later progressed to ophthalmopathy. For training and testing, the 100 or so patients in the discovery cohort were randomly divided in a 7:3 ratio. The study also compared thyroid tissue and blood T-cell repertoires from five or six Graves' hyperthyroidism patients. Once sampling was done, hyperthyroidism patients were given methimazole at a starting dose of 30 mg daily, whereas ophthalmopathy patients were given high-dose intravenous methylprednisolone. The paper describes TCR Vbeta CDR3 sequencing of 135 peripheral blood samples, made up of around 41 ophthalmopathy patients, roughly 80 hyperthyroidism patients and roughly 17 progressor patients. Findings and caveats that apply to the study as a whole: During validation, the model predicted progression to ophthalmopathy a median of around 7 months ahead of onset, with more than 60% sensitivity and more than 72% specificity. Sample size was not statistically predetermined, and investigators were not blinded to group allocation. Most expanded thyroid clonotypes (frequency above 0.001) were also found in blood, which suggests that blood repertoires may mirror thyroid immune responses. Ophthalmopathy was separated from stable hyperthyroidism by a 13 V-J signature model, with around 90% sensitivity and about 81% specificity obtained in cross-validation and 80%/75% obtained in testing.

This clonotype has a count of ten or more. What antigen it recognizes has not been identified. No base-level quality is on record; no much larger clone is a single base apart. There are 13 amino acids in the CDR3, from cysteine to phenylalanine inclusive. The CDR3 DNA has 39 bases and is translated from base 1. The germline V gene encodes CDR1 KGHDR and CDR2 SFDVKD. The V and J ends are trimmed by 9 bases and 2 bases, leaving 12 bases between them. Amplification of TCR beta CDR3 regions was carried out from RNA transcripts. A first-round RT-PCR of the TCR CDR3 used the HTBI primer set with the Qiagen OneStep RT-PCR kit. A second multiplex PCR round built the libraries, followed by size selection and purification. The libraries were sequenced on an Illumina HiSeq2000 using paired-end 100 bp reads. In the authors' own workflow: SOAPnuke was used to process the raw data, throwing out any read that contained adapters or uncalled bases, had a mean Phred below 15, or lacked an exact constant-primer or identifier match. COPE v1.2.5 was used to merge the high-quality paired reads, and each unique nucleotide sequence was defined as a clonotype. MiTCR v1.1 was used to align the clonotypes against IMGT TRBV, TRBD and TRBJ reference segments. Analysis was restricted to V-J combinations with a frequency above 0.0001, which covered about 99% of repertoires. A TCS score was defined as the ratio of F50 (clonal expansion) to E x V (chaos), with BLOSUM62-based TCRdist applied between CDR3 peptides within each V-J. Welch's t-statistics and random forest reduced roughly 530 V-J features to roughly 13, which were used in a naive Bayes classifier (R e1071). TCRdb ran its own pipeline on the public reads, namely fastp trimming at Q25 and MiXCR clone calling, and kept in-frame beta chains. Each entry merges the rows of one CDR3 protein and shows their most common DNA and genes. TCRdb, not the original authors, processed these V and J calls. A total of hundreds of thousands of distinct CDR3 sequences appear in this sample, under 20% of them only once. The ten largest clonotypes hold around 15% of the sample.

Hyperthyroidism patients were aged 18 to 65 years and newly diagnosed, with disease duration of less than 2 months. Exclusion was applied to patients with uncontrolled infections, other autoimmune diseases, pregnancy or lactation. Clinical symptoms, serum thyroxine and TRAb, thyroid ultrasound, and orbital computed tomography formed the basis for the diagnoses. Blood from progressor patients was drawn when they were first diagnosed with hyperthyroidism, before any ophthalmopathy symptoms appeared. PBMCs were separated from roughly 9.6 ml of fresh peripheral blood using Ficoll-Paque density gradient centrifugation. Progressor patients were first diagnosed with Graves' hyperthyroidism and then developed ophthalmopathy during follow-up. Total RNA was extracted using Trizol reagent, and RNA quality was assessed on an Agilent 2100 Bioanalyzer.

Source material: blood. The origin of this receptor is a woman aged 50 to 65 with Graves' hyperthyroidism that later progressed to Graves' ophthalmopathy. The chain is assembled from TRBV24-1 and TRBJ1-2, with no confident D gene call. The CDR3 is CATAAGENYGYTF. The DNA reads TGTGCCACCGCTGCCGGGGAGAACTATGGCTACACCTTC.